The clone carrying this T cell receptor (beta chain) appeared many times. Its antigen remains unknown. TCRdb reprocessed the 5' RACE reads via MiXCR and lists one record per CDR3 protein. Here the sample spans almost 85,000 distinct CDR3 sequences, over 10% being singletons. These data are taken from a study of early T cells in non-severe SARS-CoV-2 infection. Study-wide context: Investigators sequenced bulk RNA drawn from unsorted whole blood, and chains remained unpaired. Findings and limits, study-wide: VDJdb-based matching was biased toward anti-spike CD8 responses and missed private and CD4 specificities.

The germline V gene has CDR1 MNHEY and CDR2 SVGEGT. CDR3 length equals 17 residues. V was shortened by 4 bases and J by 6 bases, with 19 bases between the two germline ends. Material: whole blood. The rearrangement joins TRBV6-2 or TRBV6-3 to TRBJ1-6; maybe TRBD1 (6 bases). The clonotype originates from an adult who was a healthcare worker with PCR-confirmed SARS-CoV-2 infection or an uninfected control (not recorded which). The CDR3 DNA reads TGTGCCAGCAGTTTTGCGGGGGGGCTGCTCTTTAATTCACCCCTCCACTTT. Translating gives CASSFAGGLLFNSPLHF.